The rows below give T cell receptor beta chains drawn from one sample of a study of CD8 T cells in ankylosing spondylitis. TCRdb re-called the 5' RACE reads with MiXCR, one entry per CDR3 protein. The sample carries 200,000 to 250,000 distinct CDR3 sequences, over 9.5% recorded once. The specimen sequenced was blood, either unsorted or a sorted T cell fraction (not recorded which). The receptors derive from a male donor with ankylosing spondylitis or in good health (not recorded which). Each CDR3 is given with its conserved first and last residue. Fields, in order: J gene, V gene, D gene, clone size, CDR3 protein, CDR3 DNA. D genes are given only for firm matches. Clone size appears in some rows only: once, few, many, or a class for an expanded clone.

TRBJ1-3,TRBV7-2,.,few,CASSFDSSGNTIYF,TGTGCCAGCAGCTTTGACAGCTCTGGAAACACCATATATTTT
TRBJ2-7,TRBV12-3/TRBV12-4,.,many,CASSLWQEIYEQYF,TGTGCCAGCAGTTTGTGGCAGGAAATATACGAGCAGTACTTC
TRBJ1-1,TRBV6-1,.,few,CASSLRVGNTEAFF,TGTGCCAGCAGTCTCAGGGTAGGGAACACTGAAGCTTTCTTT
TRBJ2-3,TRBV20-1,.,.,CSAREYRVGTDTQYF,TGCAGTGCTAGAGAGTACAGGGTAGGAACAGATACGCAGTATTTT
TRBJ2-1,TRBV6-1,TRBD1,many,CASSTPQGVYNEQFF,TGTGCCAGCAGTACCCCACAGGGGGTTTACAATGAGCAGTTCTTC
TRBJ1-2,TRBV3-1,.,many,CASSHGPNYGYTF,TGTGCCAGCAGCCACGGTCCTAACTATGGCTACACCTTC
TRBJ1-2,TRBV12-3/TRBV12-4,TRBD1,many,CASSSLTGDYGYTF,TGTGCCAGCAGTTCCTTGACAGGGGACTATGGCTACACCTTC
TRBJ2-7,TRBV20-1,TRBD2,many,CSARSLASSGNIYEQYF,TGCAGTGCTAGAAGTCTGGCTTCTAGCGGGAATATCTACGAGCAGTACTTC
TRBJ1-1,TRBV10-3,.,many,CAISKTLTGGGNTEAFF,TGTGCCATCAGCAAAACTCTGACTGGAGGGGGGAACACTGAAGCTTTCTTT
TRBJ1-6,TRBV5-1,.,.,CASSLGSNTGSSPLHF,TGCGCCAGCAGCCTGGGCTCGAATACCGGGAGTTCACCCCTCCACTTT
TRBJ2-6,TRBV27,.,many,CASSPGPPGPGANVLTF,TGTGCCAGCAGTCCGGGTCCCCCGGGGCCTGGGGCCAACGTCCTGACTTTC
TRBJ2-1,TRBV12-3/TRBV12-4,.,many,CASSLPGPYNEQFF,TGTGCCAGCAGTCTACCTGGGCCGTACAATGAGCAGTTCTTC
TRBJ1-2,TRBV12-3/TRBV12-4,TRBD1,few,CASTIDRVYGYTF,TGTGCCAGCACAATCGACAGGGTTTATGGCTACACCTTC
TRBJ2-7,TRBV7-2,TRBD1,many,CASSLDETGDYEQYF,TGTGCCAGCAGCTTAGATGAGACAGGGGACTACGAGCAGTACTTC
TRBJ2-3,TRBV18,.,few,CASSQIPSSTDTQYF,TGTGCCAGCTCACAAATTCCTTCTAGCACAGATACGCAGTATTTT
TRBJ2-5,TRBV3-1,.,many,CATAMRSGLFRTQYF,TGTGCCACTGCTATGCGGAGCGGCCTGTTTAGGACCCAGTACTTC
TRBJ2-4,TRBV7-9,TRBD1,many,CASSPRTGWGENIQYF,TGTGCCAGCAGCCCGAGGACAGGTTGGGGCGAAAACATTCAGTACTTC
TRBJ2-2,TRBV3-1,.,many,CASSQAGPGELFF,TGTGCCAGCAGCCAAGCGGGCCCCGGGGAGCTGTTTTTT
TRBJ2-7,TRBV6-2/TRBV6-3,.,many,CASSHREIDEQYF,TGTGCCAGCAGTCACAGGGAAATCGACGAGCAGTACTTC
TRBJ1-4,TRBV12-5,.,many,CASAPGGNEKLFF,TGTGCTAGTGCACCGGGGGGTAATGAAAAACTGTTTTTT
TRBJ1-1,TRBV7-9,.,many,CASRRGITEAFF,TGTGCCAGCAGAAGGGGGATCACTGAAGCTTTCTTT
TRBJ1-5,TRBV6-5,.,few,CASSSQPNQPQHF,TGTGCCAGCAGTTCCCAGCCCAATCAGCCCCAGCATTTT
TRBJ1-1,TRBV27,.,many,CASTPGDGNTEAFF,TGTGCCAGCACTCCGGGAGATGGGAACACTGAAGCTTTCTTT
TRBJ2-7,TRBV20-1,.,few,CSARDVVSPGHEQYF,TGCAGTGCTAGAGATGTCGTATCTCCTGGGCACGAGCAGTACTTC
TRBJ1-1,TRBV15,.,many,CATSRGRILNTEAFF,TGTGCCACCAGCAGAGGAAGGATCTTGAACACTGAAGCTTTCTTT
TRBJ2-5,TRBV3-1,.,many,CASSQGFGEGETQYF,TGTGCCAGCAGCCAAGGATTCGGCGAGGGAGAGACCCAGTACTTC
TRBJ2-1,TRBV7-2,TRBD2,.,CASSLATSGRARDEQFF,TGTGCCAGCAGCTTAGCGACTAGCGGGAGGGCCCGGGATGAGCAGTTCTTC
TRBJ2-3,TRBV5-1,.,many,CASSLEMGIWITQYF,TGCGCCAGCAGCTTGGAGATGGGGATTTGGATAACGCAGTATTTT
TRBJ1-2,TRBV30,.,many,CAWMGPLRNYGYTF,TGTGCCTGGATGGGCCCACTAAGGAACTATGGCTACACCTTC
TRBJ2-1,TRBV6-1,TRBD2,many,CASRRPGTSGSYNEQFF,TGTGCCAGCAGAAGGCCTGGGACTAGCGGTAGCTACAATGAGCAGTTCTTC
TRBJ2-5,TRBV3-1,.,many,CASSQGQGDQETQYF,TGTGCCAGCAGCCAAGGTCAAGGGGACCAAGAGACCCAGTACTTC
TRBJ2-2,TRBV12-3/TRBV12-4,.,many,CASSPLGPYTGELFF,TGTGCCAGCAGTCCCCTAGGGCCCTACACCGGGGAGCTGTTTTTT
TRBJ2-7,TRBV7-2,.,many,CASSFRGYEQYF,TGTGCCAGCAGCTTTAGGGGATACGAGCAGTACTTC
TRBJ1-5,TRBV12-3/TRBV12-4,.,many,CASSLTGDLGQPQHF,TGTGCCAGCAGCCTAACGGGGGATCTTGGTCAGCCCCAGCATTTT
TRBJ1-2,TRBV5-1,.,many,CASGETGGGYTF,TGCGCCAGCGGAGAGACAGGAGGTGGCTACACCTTC
TRBJ2-3,TRBV2,TRBD1,.,CASSDLPGQYTDTQYF,TGTGCCAGCAGTGACCTCCCGGGACAGTACACAGATACGCAGTATTTT
TRBJ1-2,TRBV27,.,.,CASRPHTDRNGYTF,TGTGCCAGCAGACCCCATACCGACAGGAATGGCTACACCTTC
TRBJ2-3,TRBV5-5,.,many,CASSPQVDTQYF,TGTGCCAGCAGCCCACAGGTAGATACGCAGTATTTT
TRBJ1-1,TRBV30,.,many,CAWSHRRAVREGTEAFF,TGTGCCTGGAGTCACCGAAGGGCAGTAAGAGAGGGCACTGAAGCTTTCTTT
TRBJ1-2,TRBV30,.,many,CAWYGGGYTF,TGTGCCTGGTACGGGGGAGGCTACACCTTC
TRBJ1-5,TRBV11-2,.,many,CASSPGSSNQPQHF,TGTGCCAGCAGCCCCGGATCTAGCAATCAGCCCCAGCATTTT
TRBJ2-2,TRBV3-1,.,.,CASSHQALRSTGELFF,TGTGCCAGCAGCCATCAGGCGCTGCGGAGCACCGGGGAGCTGTTTTTT
TRBJ1-1,TRBV30,.,few,CAWNIGGNEAFF,TGTGCCTGGAATATAGGGGGGAATGAAGCTTTCTTT
TRBJ2-7,TRBV2,.,.,CASSDSTAYEQYF,TGTGCCAGCAGTGATTCGACGGCCTACGAGCAGTACTTC
TRBJ2-7,TRBV30,TRBD1,many,CAWSVGSGTGDNEQYF,TGTGCCTGGAGTGTAGGGTCCGGGACAGGGGACAACGAGCAGTACTTC
TRBJ2-7,TRBV29-1,TRBD1,many,CSVDGDRAYEQYF,TGCAGCGTTGATGGGGACAGGGCCTACGAGCAGTACTTC
TRBJ1-1,TRBV6-5,TRBD1,many,CASSWTGRLEAFF,TGTGCCAGCAGTTGGACAGGGCGCCTTGAAGCTTTCTTT
TRBJ2-3,TRBV10-3,TRBD2,.,CAISESSSGGRTDTQYF,TGTGCCATCAGTGAGTCGAGTAGCGGGGGGCGAACAGATACGCAGTATTTT
TRBJ2-7,TRBV2,TRBD1,.,CASTGDRGQEQYF,TGTGCCAGCACCGGGGACAGGGGGCAAGAGCAGTACTTC
TRBJ2-2,TRBV3-1,.,few,CASTPTDTFLNTGELFF,TGTGCCAGCACCCCAACGGATACCTTCCTTAACACCGGGGAGCTGTTTTTT
TRBJ1-1,TRBV12-3/TRBV12-4,TRBD1,.,CASRPTGTENTEAFF,TGTGCCAGCAGGCCGACCGGGACAGAGAACACTGAAGCTTTCTTT
TRBJ2-7,TRBV7-9,TRBD1,.,CASSFGQVSYEQYF,TGTGCCAGCAGCTTTGGACAGGTTTCCTACGAGCAGTACTTC